A selection of T cell receptor beta chains follows, all from one sample in a study of cytomegalovirus exposure and HLA in healthy donors. The protocol was immunoSEQ multiplex PCR, while the TCRdb copy is restricted to in-frame clones and leaves out a portion. The sample comprises 250,000 to 400,000 clones, nearly 90% of which are singletons, and roughly 0.96% rests with the top ten. The sample was PBMCs. These receptors all come from a man aged 25 to 40 in good health and CMV-seronegative. Both conserved end residues are part of each CDR3.

len,v_gene,j_gene,CDR3aa
18,TRBV15,TRBJ2-5,CATSRAREQGTTQETQYF
17,TRBV5-8,TRBJ1-4,CASSPGTGGFRREKLFF
15,TRBV25-1,TRBJ1-1,CASSTYGQRNTEAFF
16,TRBV4-3,TRBJ2-1,CASSQAASQGYNEQFF
14,TRBV7-6,TRBJ1-4,CASSLGTRDEKLFF
15,TRBV6-4,TRBJ2-1,CASSRTGDAYNEQFF
15,TRBV2,TRBJ2-7,CASSVSDRGHYEQYF
14,TRBV27,TRBJ2-3,CASSQQTGMGTQYF
16,TRBV11-3,TRBJ2-1,CASSFGGQGANNEQFF
12,TRBV29-1,TRBJ1-1,CSAGTANTEAFF
12,TRBV6-5,TRBJ2-3,CASTDGGRAQYF
16,TRBV2,TRBJ1-4,CASSPHTGVTNEKLFF
14,TRBV5-6,TRBJ1-4,CASSLGRPYDLLFF
15,TRBV18,TRBJ1-2,CASSPLDNSNYGYTF
13,TRBV6-6,TRBJ2-2,CASSRTVGGELFF
14,TRBV5-1,TRBJ1-5,CASSLGTGDQPQHF
16,TRBV27,TRBJ2-3,CASSLSRTGSTDTQYF
14,TRBV5-6,TRBJ1-1,CASRIGQGATEAFF
13,TRBV14,TRBJ1-2,CASRPGGTYGYTF
14,TRBV7-2,TRBJ1-1,CASSPEQWTAEAFF
17,TRBV6-1,TRBJ2-7,CASSEMGGALLSYEQYF
14,TRBV25-1,TRBJ1-1,CATTRGHQNTEAFF
15,TRBV5-6,TRBJ2-7,CASSMENRPAYEQYF
14,TRBV2,TRBJ1-4,CASSVGTSYEKLFF
13,TRBV29-1,TRBJ2-3,CSVDRVGTDTQYF
14,TRBV27,TRBJ1-1,CASSLRDRGTEAFF
13,TRBV21-1,TRBJ2-1,CASSKGTYNEQFF
13,TRBV12-1,TRBJ2-5,CASSDGGGGTQYF
16,TRBV19,TRBJ1-5,CASSIRPGTGNQPQHF
15,TRBV18,TRBJ2-3,CASSRAGGNTDTQYF
17,TRBV18,TRBJ1-2,CASSSGFRDRGLGGYTF
15,TRBV15,TRBJ1-1,CATSRAGTGRTEAFF
14,TRBV6-6,TRBJ1-2,CASSYARGNYGYTF
15,TRBV5-4,TRBJ2-7,CASSPYRTGSYEQYF
16,TRBV18,TRBJ1-4,CASSSSRGSTNEKLFF
16,TRBV7-9,TRBJ1-6,CASSLFEVSYNSPLHF
17,TRBV5-1,TRBJ2-3,CASSLALAGGRTDTQYF
15,TRBV30,TRBJ1-5,CAWSDGQGALQPQHF
15,TRBV29-1,TRBJ2-3,CSVTFSGGRTDTQYF
11,TRBV5-6,TRBJ1-6,CASSLGQGLAF